The TCR beta chain described here comes from a study of cytomegalovirus exposure and HLA in healthy donors. PCR used 60 Vbeta primers and 13 Jbeta primers. TCRdb's copy holds only in-frame clones and misses some; the assay was immunoSEQ multiplex PCR. The sample yields under 150,000 clones, around 79% seen once. V shed 7 bases and J shed 6 bases, with 13 bases lying between them. The germline V gene has CDR1 MNHNS and CDR2 SASEGT. This CDR3 region has 13 residues. Overall study findings and caveats: What TCR beta sequences reportedly achieved was accurate prediction of HLA-A and HLA-B alleles in most subjects. The classifier reportedly diagnosed cytomegalovirus status with high sensitivity and specificity. Analysis was carried out at a later point, and it linked a missense DCLRE1C variant to TCR beta V- and J-gene trimming. A few CMV-associated chains were confirmed in vitro to be specific for CMV antigens.

This clone came up a few times. Antigen unknown. This TCR came from a male donor in good health and CMV-seronegative. This rearrangement joins TRBV6-1 to TRBJ1-5; D gene uncertain. Sequences were obtained from PBMCs. CDR3 DNA sequence: TGTGCCAGCAACCTGGAGGTAGGTCAGCCCCAGCATTTT. It is translated as CASNLEVGQPQHF.